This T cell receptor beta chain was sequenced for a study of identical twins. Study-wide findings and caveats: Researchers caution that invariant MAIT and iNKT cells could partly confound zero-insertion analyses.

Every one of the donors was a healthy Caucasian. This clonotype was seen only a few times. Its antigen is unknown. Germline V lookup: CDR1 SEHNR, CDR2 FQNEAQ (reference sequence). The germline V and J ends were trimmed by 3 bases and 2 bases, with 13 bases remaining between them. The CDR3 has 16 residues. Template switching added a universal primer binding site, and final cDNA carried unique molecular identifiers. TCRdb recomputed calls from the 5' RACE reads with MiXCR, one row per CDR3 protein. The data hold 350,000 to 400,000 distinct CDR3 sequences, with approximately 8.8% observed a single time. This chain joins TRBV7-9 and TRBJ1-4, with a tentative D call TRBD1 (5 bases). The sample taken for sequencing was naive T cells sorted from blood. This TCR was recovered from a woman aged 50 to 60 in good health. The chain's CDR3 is CASSLPPGDTNEKLFF. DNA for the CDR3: TGTGCCAGCAGCTTGCCCCCGGGGGACACTAATGAAAAACTGTTTTTT.